This TCR beta chain originates from a study of blood T cell repertoires in COVID-19 (dated by TCRdb to the early 2020s). Background on the whole study: Samples from collaborators originated in the United States, Italy and Spain and spanned both the acute and convalescent phases of COVID-19. Sample metadata almost always included a de-identified subject ID, COVID-19 status, age in years and sex. Subjects who had been exposed to COVID-19, were actively infected with it, or had recovered from it provided the deeply sampled blood TCRbeta repertoires that made up the dataset. Samples were obtained from the ongoing ImmuneRACE study (first 160 participants) and from over 1,000 subjects provided by 6 global collaborators. The repertoires were released in a freely available public database intended as a resource for research on the immune response to SARS-CoV-2. Where HLA class I and class II types were available, the types were taken from metadata supplied by the sample provider, not from assay-based typing. The material from the prospective study consisted of cDNA or gDNA derived from T cells, B-cell-depleted T cells, or PBMCs. Study-level results and caveats: The amount of clinical and demographic metadata varied by source and participant and was provided uncurated.

The junction shows trimming of 5 bases on V and 6 bases on J, plus 11 bases between the germline ends. The CDR3 measures 14 amino acids from cysteine to phenylalanine. Kept here is only the CDR3 DNA, which spans 42 bases and is read in frame from base 1. CDR1 and CDR2 are drawn from the germline V gene (reference sequence): SEHNR, FQNEAQ. As for this clone: Its antigen remains unidentified. Within one base of it there is no much larger clone, and no base qualities were kept.

Whole blood was collected in K2EDTA tubes by collaborating institutions according to the institutions' own protocols. For TCRbeta analysis, collaborator samples were shipped as frozen whole blood, as isolated PBMCs, or as DNA extracted from either sample type. TCRbeta CDR3 regions were amplified from genomic DNA using the immunoSEQ Assay, a bias-controlled multiplex PCR. Concerning the study's data processing: The number of nucleated cells in each sample was estimated from the amplification of reference gene primers within the assay. To quantify the absolute abundance of each unique TCRbeta CDR3 rearrangement, sequence reads were collapsed and filtered. Productive Simpson clonality was computed per sample as the square root of Simpson's diversity index over productive rearrangements. As stored in TCRdb, this immuneACCESS dataset retains in-frame rearrangements with V and J assigned. A fraction of the clones does not appear; measured against another copy, unresolved V genes explain less than half of the discrepancy, and the remainder lacks a known reason. V, J and clone size derive from that table, while D and trimming were established from the DNA sequence. The sample contains 200,000 to 250,000 clones, 80% to 85% of them found a single time. The leading ten clones occupy 15% to 20% of the sample.

The receptor's source is a woman aged 80 or over with active or convalescent COVID-19. Sequencing used peripheral blood. This sequence uses TRBV7-9 and TRBJ1-6; the D region possibly corresponds to TRBD1 (5 bases align). The DNA sequence reads TGTGCCAGCAGCCAGGCCGGGGGTAATTCACCCCTCCACTTT. This sequence encodes CASSQAGGNSPLHF.